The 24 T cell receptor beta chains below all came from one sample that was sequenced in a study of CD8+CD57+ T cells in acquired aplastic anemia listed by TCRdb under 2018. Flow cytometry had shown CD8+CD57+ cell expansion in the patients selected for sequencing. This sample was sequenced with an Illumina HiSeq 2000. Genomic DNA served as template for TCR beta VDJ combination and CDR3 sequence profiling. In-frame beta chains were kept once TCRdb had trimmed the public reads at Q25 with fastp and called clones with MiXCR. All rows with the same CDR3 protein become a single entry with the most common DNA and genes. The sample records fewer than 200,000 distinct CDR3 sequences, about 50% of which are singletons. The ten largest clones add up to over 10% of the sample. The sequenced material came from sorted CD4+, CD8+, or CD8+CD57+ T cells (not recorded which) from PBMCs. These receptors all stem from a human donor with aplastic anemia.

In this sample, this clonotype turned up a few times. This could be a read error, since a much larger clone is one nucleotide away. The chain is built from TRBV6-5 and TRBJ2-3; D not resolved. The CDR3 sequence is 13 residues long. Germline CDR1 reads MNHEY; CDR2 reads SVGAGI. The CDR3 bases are TGTGCCAGCATTTACACTTTCACAGATACGCAGTATTTT. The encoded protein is CASIYTFTDTQYF.

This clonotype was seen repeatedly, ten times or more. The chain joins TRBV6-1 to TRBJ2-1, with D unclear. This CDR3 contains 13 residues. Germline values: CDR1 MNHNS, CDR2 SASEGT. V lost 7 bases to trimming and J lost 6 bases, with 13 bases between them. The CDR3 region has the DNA TGTGCCAGCACCTCCCTGGAGAGCAATGAGCAGTTCTTC. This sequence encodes CASTSLESNEQFF.

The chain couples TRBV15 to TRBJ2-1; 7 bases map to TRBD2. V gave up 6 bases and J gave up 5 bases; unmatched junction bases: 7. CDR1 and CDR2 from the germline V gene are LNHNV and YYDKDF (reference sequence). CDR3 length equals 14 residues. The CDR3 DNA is TGTGCCACCAGACCGGGACTAACCGACAATGAGCAGTTCTTC. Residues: CATRPGLTDNEQFF.

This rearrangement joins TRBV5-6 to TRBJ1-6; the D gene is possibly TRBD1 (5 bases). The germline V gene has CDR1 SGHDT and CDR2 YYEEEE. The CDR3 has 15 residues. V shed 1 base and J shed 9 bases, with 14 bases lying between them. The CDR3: CASSLTGQGLSPLHF. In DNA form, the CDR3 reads TGTGCCAGCAGCTTGACCGGGCAGGGACTTTCACCCCTCCACTTT.

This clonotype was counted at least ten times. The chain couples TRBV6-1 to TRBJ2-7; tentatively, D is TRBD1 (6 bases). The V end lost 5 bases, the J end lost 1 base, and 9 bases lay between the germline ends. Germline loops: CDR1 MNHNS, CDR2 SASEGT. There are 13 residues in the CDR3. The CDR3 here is CASSPDRSYEQYF. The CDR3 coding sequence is TGTGCCAGCAGTCCGGACAGATCCTACGAGCAGTACTTC.

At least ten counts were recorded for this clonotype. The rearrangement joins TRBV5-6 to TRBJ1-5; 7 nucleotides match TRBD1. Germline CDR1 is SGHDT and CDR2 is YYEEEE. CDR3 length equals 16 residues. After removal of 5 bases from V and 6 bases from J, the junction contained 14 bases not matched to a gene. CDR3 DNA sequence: TGTGCCAGCAGTTCAAGGGGGCGCGGGAATACTCAGCCCCAGCATTTT. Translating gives CASSSRGRGNTQPQHF.

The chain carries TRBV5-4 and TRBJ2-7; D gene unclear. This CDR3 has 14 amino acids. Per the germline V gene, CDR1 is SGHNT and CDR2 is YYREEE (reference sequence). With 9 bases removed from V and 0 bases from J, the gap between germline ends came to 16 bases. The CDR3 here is CATALDGNSYEQYF. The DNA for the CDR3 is TGTGCCACCGCTTTAGACGGAAACTCCTACGAGCAGTACTTC.

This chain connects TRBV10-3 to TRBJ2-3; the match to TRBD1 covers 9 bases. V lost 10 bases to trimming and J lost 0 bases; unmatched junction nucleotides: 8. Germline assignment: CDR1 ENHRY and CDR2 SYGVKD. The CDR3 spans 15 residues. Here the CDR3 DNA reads TGTGCCACTCTAGGGACAGGGACAAGCACAGATACGCAGTATTTT. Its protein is CATLGTGTSTDTQYF.

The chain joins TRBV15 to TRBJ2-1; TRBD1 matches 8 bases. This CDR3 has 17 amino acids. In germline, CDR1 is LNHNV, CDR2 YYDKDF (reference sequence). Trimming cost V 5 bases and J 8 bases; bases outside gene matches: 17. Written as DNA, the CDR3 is TGTGCCACCAGCGAGGACCCGGCAGGGGGCCCATCCTATGAGCAGTTCTTC. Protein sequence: CATSEDPAGGPSYEQFF.

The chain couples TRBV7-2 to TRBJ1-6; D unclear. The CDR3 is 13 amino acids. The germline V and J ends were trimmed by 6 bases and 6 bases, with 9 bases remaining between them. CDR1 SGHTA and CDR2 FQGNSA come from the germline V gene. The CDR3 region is CASRPPANSPLHF. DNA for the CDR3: TGTGCCAGCAGGCCCCCCGCTAATTCACCCCTCCACTTT.

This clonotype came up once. This chain's CDR3 is CAIIPGGFAKNIQYF. Written as DNA, the CDR3 is TGTGCCATCATACCGGGGGGCTTTGCCAAAAACATTCAGTACTTC. This chain connects TRBV10-3 to TRBJ2-4; D perhaps matches TRBD2 (7 bases). The CDR3 runs to 15 residues. CDR1 and CDR2 from the germline V gene are ENHRY and SYGVKD. Trimming stripped 7 bases from V and 1 base from J, with 14 bases between.

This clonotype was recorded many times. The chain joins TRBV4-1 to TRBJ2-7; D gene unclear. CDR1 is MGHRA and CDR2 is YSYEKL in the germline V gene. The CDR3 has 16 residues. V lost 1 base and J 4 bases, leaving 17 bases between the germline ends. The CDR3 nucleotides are TGCGCCAGCAGCCAAGGGTCGATGGCCCAAATATACGAGCAGTACTTC. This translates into CASSQGSMAQIYEQYF.

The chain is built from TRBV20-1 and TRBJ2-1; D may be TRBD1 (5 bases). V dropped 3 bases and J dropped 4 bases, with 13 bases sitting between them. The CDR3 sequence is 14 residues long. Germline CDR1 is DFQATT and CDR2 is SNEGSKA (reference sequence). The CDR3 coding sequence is TGCAGTGCTAGTCGAACAGGACCATACAATGAGCAGTTCTTC. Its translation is CSASRTGPYNEQFF.

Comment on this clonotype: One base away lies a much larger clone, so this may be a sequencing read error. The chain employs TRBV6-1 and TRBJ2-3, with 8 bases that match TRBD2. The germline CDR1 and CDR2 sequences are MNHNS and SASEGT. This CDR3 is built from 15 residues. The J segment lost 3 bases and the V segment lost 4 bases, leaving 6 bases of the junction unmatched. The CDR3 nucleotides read TGTGCCAGCAGTGTTGCAGCGGGGGTTACAGATACGCAGTATTTT. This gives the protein CASSVAAGVTDTQYF.

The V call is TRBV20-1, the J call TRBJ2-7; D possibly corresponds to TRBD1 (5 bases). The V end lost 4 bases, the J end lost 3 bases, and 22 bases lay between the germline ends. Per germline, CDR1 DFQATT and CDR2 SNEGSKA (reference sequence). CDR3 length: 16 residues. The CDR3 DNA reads TGCAGTGCTATGACAGAGCTTTTGTCCGCCGGCTACGAGCAGTACTTC. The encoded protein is CSAMTELLSAGYEQYF.

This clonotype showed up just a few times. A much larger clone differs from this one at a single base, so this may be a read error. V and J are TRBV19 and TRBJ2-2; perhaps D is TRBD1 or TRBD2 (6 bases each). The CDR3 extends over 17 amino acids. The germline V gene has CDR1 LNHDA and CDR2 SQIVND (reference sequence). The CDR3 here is CASSTGGHRINTGELSF. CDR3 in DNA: TGTGCCAGTAGTACCGGGGGACACCGAATAAACACCGGGGAGCTGTCTTTT.

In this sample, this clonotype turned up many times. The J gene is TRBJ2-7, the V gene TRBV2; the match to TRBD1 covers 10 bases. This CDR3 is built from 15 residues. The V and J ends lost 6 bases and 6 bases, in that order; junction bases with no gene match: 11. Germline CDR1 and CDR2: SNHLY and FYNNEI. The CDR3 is CASRPGQGSFGEQYF. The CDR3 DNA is TGTGCCAGCAGGCCGGGACAGGGGAGTTTCGGCGAGCAGTACTTC.

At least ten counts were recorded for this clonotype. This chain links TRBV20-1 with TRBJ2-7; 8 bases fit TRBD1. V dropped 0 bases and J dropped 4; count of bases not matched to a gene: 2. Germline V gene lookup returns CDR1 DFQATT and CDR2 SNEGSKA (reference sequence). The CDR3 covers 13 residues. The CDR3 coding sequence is TGCAGTGCTAGAGATACAGGGGGGTACGAGCAGTACTTC. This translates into CSARDTGGYEQYF.

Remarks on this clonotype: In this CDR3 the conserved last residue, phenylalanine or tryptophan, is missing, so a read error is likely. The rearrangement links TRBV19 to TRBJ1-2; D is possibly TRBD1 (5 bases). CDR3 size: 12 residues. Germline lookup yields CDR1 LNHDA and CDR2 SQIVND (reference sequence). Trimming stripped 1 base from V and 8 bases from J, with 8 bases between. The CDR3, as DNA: TGTGCCAGTAGTATAGTGGCAGGGGGCTACACCTTG. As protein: CASSIVAGGYTL.

In DNA form, the CDR3 reads TGTGCCAGCATTCAGGGGACCACTGAAGCTTTCTTT. Protein: CASIQGTTEAFF. The chain joins TRBV2 to TRBJ1-1; D is perhaps TRBD1 (6 bases). The germline V and J ends were trimmed by 7 bases and 4 bases, with 10 bases remaining between them. The germline gives CDR1 SNHLY, CDR2 FYNNEI. The CDR3 length is 12 residues.

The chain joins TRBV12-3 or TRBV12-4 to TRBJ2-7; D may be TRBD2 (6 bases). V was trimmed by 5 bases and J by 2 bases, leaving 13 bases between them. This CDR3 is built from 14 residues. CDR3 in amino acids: CASSPGLGAYEQYF. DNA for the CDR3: TGTGCCAGCAGTCCGGGACTCGGTGCCTACGAGCAGTACTTC.

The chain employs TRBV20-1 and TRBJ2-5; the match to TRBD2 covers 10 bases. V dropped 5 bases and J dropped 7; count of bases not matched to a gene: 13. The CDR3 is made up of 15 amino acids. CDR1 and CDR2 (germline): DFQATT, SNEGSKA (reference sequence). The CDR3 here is CSAYPSGRPKGTQYF. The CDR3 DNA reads TGCAGTGCTTATCCTAGCGGGAGACCGAAAGGGACCCAGTACTTC.

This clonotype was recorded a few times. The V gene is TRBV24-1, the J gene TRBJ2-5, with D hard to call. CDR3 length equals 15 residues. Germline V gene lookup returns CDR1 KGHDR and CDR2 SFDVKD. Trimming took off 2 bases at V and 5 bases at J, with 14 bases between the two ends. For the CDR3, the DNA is TGTGCCACCAGTGATTCAGCAACTGCTTCGGAGACCCAGTACTTC. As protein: CATSDSATASETQYF.

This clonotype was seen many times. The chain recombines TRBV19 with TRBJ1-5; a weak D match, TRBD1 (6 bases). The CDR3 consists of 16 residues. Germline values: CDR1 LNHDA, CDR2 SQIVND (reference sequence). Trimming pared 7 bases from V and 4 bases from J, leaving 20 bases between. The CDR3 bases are TGTGCCAGTATCAAATCCCAGGACAGAAAGAATCAGCCCCAGCATTTT. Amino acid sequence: CASIKSQDRKNQPQHF. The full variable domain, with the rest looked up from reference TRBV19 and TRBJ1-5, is DGGITQSPKYLFRKEGQNVTLSCEQNLNHDAMYWYRQDPGQGLRLIYYSQIVNDFQKGDIAEGYSVSREKKESFPLTVTSAQKNPTAFYLCASIKSQDRKNQPQHFGDGTRLSIL.